What follows are 17 T cell receptor beta chains derived from one specimen sequenced in a study of cytomegalovirus exposure and HLA in healthy donors (TCRdb year 2017). To prepare the library, the immunoSEQ multiplex PCR assay was applied. The multiplex PCR relied on a mix of 60 forward primers for TCR Vbeta segments and 13 reverse primers for TCR Jbeta segments. TCRdb stores this immuneACCESS table with in-frame sequences only. Part of the clones is absent; in the studies checked, under half of the shortfall reflects unresolved V genes, and no reason is known for the rest. The sample table records 150,000 to 200,000 clones; roughly 79% of these occur just once. Together, the top ten hold around 1.9% of the sample. The sequencing sample was made of PBMCs. These receptors were collected from a man between 25 and 39 years old in good health and CMV-seronegative.

CDR3 bases: TGCGCCAGCAGCCAAGGACCTAGCGGGAGTCCAGATACGCAGTATTTT. Translated: CASSQGPSGSPDTQYF. The genes are TRBV4-1 and TRBJ2-3; 10 bases match TRBD2. CDR1 is MGHRA and CDR2 is YSYEKL in the germline V gene. Trimming removed 1 base from V and 4 bases from J; junction bases left unmatched: 5. The CDR3 has 16 residues.

This clone was seen more than once but under ten times. This chain links TRBV6-6 with TRBJ2-3; D perhaps matches TRBD1 (7 bases). Germline assignment: CDR1 MNHNY and CDR2 SVGAGI (reference sequence). The CDR3 consists of 15 residues. Deletions cut 2 bases from V and 2 bases from J, with 11 bases between. CDR3 region: CASSYGGGSTDTQYF. CDR3 sequence (DNA): TGTGCCAGCAGTTACGGAGGGGGCTCCACAGATACGCAGTATTTT.

The rearrangement links TRBV5-1 to TRBJ2-1; D may be TRBD1 (5 bases). The germline V gene has CDR1 SGHRS and CDR2 YFSETQ. This CDR3 has 14 residues. The ends were cut back, 6 bases at V and 2 bases at J, with 12 bases in the middle. For the CDR3, the DNA is TGCGCCAGCAATTTAGGGGATACCTACAATGAGCAGTTCTTC. This codes for CASNLGDTYNEQFF.

The chain combines TRBV11-2 with TRBJ1-6; D not resolved. The length of the CDR3 is 15 residues. The V end was cut by 7 bases, the J end by 0 bases, with 10 bases between. CDR1 SGHAT and CDR2 FQNNGV come from the germline V gene. The CDR3 nucleotides read TGTGCCAGCAACAGTCAAAGCTCCTATAATTCACCCCTCCACTTT. Its protein product is CASNSQSSYNSPLHF.

The chain carries TRBV27 and TRBJ2-5; 8 nucleotides align to TRBD1. The germline V gene has CDR1 MNHEY and CDR2 SMNVEV (reference sequence). This CDR3 comprises 14 residues. V dropped 2 bases and J dropped 5; count of bases not matched to a gene: 4. The CDR3 loop is CASSLQGAGETQYF. For the CDR3, the DNA is TGTGCCAGCAGTTTACAGGGGGCGGGGGAGACCCAGTACTTC.

By share, this clone counts as medium-sized. This sequence joins TRBV18 and TRBJ2-3, with 10 bases identical to TRBD1. Trimming took 2 bases from V and 7 from J; bases not matched to a gene: 9. This CDR3 contains 16 residues. CDR1 is KGHSH, CDR2 LQKENI, per germline. The CDR3 DNA is TGTGCCAGCTCACCAAACCACGACAGGGGGCGAAATACGCAGTATTTT. Its protein is CASSPNHDRGRNTQYF. Filled out from reference TRBV18 and TRBJ2-3, the complete variable domain reads NAGVMQNPRHLVRRRGQEARLRCSPMKGHSHVYWYRQLPEEGLKFMVYLQKENIIDESGMPKERFSAEFPKEGPSILRIQQVVRGDSAAYFCASSPNHDRGRNTQYFGPGTRLTVL.

The chain carries TRBV5-6 and TRBJ2-1; TRBD2 agrees at 8 bases. Germline V gives CDR1 SGHDT, CDR2 YYEEEE. The CDR3 has 17 amino acids. V trimming: 2 bases; J trimming: 5 bases; junction bases outside the gene matches: 12. The CDR3 DNA reads as TGTGCCAGCAGCTTAGTAACCGGGACTAGGGGGGACAATGAGCAGTTCTTC. As protein: CASSLVTGTRGDNEQFF.

The chain joins TRBV5-1 to TRBJ2-1; no reliable D call. Germline V gene data show CDR1 as SGHRS and CDR2 as YFSETQ. CDR3 length: 12 residues. V was clipped by 3 bases and J by 6 bases, with 7 bases between them. The CDR3 is CASSSSFNEQFF. CDR3 in DNA: TGCGCCAGCAGCTCGTCTTTCAATGAGCAGTTCTTC.

V usage is TRBV6-1 and J usage is TRBJ2-7; D is uncertain. The CDR3 spans 16 residues. Germline V gene sequence: CDR1 MNHNS, CDR2 SASEGT. The V end lost 4 bases, the J end lost 2 bases, and 18 bases lay between the germline ends. In DNA, the CDR3 is TGTGCCAGCAGTGGTTGGTCTCGGAGCAACCCCTACGAGCAGTACTTC. This sequence encodes CASSGWSRSNPYEQYF.

V gene TRBV28 combines with J gene TRBJ1-4; tentative D call: TRBD1 (5 bases). The CDR3 length is 15 residues. Germline V CDR1 and CDR2: MDHEN, SYDVKM. Between the trimmed V and J ends, which lost 6 bases and 7 bases, there was a span of 18 bases. Here the CDR3 reads CASSAPGTGSEKLFF. In DNA form, the CDR3 reads TGTGCCAGCAGCGCCCCCGGGACTGGATCTGAAAAACTGTTTTTT.

The chain combines TRBV6-1 with TRBJ2-2; 9 bases are shared with TRBD1. Trimming removed 2 bases from V and 3 bases from J; junction bases left unmatched: 10. Germline loops: CDR1 MNHNS, CDR2 SASEGT. This CDR3 has 18 amino acids. In DNA, the CDR3 is TGTGCCAGCAGTGAAATTGGGTACAGGGGGCGCGACACCGGGGAGCTGTTTTTT. Residues: CASSEIGYRGRDTGELFF.

This clone was recorded only once. The genes are TRBV7-2 and TRBJ2-7; D gene unclear. This CDR3 is 14 amino acids long. Between the trimmed V and J ends, which lost 2 bases and 3 bases, there was a span of 11 bases. The germline V gene has CDR1 SGHTA and CDR2 FQGNSA. This CDR3 is CASSLRGRLYEQYF. The CDR3 nucleotides are TGTGCCAGCAGCTTACGAGGCAGACTCTACGAGCAGTACTTC.

The chain combines TRBV2 with TRBJ2-1; TRBD1 matches at 10 bases. The CDR3 is 15 residues long. CDR1 and CDR2 (germline): SNHLY, FYNNEI. Trimming cost V 6 bases and J 4 bases; bases outside gene matches: 6. CDR3 in amino acids: CASSTTGGLYNEQFF. The CDR3 nucleotides are TGTGCCAGCAGCACGACAGGGGGCTTGTACAATGAGCAGTTCTTC.

The J gene is TRBJ2-7, the V gene TRBV25-1; 8 positions agree with TRBD2. Germline V gives CDR1 MGHDK, CDR2 SYGVNS. The CDR3 runs to 17 residues. V lost 2 bases and J lost 0; bases outside the gene matches: 9. CDR3 coding DNA: TGTGCCAGCAGTGAAAAGAAGCGGGAGTACTCCTCCTACGAGCAGTACTTC. It yields the protein CASSEKKREYSSYEQYF.

CDR3 protein: CASSESSSGVYNEQFF. In nucleotides, the CDR3 is TGCGCCAGCAGTGAGTCGTCTAGCGGGGTCTACAATGAGCAGTTCTTC. The chain combines TRBV10-1 with TRBJ2-1; 9 bases align to TRBD2. The CDR3 sequence is 16 residues long. V lost 0 bases to trimming and J lost 3 bases; unmatched junction nucleotides: 3. CDR1 is WNHNN and CDR2 is SYGVQD in the germline V gene (reference sequence).

The gene calls are TRBV6-1 and TRBJ2-7; TRBD2 might be the D (7 bases). This CDR3 contains 16 residues. CDR1 is MNHNS, CDR2 SASEGT, per germline. V lost 1 base and J lost 4, with 17 bases in between. CDR3 protein: CASSEVGGALVYEQYF. CDR3 nucleotides: TGTGCCAGCAGTGAAGTTGGGGGGGCACTGGTATACGAGCAGTACTTC.

The chain joins TRBV6-4 to TRBJ2-1, with 11 bases matching TRBD2. The CDR3 has 15 amino acids. CDR1 and CDR2 from the germline V gene are MRHNA and SNTAGT. J lost 5 bases, V lost 4 bases, and 4 bases had no gene match. The CDR3 loop reads CASSVLAGGNNEQFF. The CDR3 coding sequence is TGTGCCAGCAGTGTTCTAGCGGGAGGAAACAATGAGCAGTTCTTC.